This note documents a single TCR beta chain sequence. The antigen remains unidentified. Germline-derived CDR1 and CDR2 are LGHDT and YNNKEL (reference sequence). This CDR3 spans 14 amino acids. V lost 3 bases and J 1 base, leaving 9 bases between the germline ends. Researchers reported that TCR beta cDNA libraries carried unique molecular identifiers. TCRdb recomputed calls from the PCR reads with MiXCR, one row per CDR3 protein. The sample lists 350,000 to 500,000 distinct CDR3 sequences; 30% to 40% were seen once. These data come from a study of post-analysis software for immune sequencing data. General study points: Same-batch preparations were strongly co-clustered by F measure. Multiple sclerosis patients showed significantly lower normalized Chao1 diversity than controls did. With TRBV5-6, TRBV5-1 and TRBV20-1 included, about five TRBV segments were more frequent in patients than in controls.

The specimen sequenced was blood. The TCR was taken from a girl under 10 years old with multiple sclerosis. The rearrangement joins TRBV3-1 to TRBJ1-1; perhaps TRBD1 as D (5 bases). CDR3 in DNA: TGTGCCAGCAGCCATTATCAGGGGAACACTGAAGCTTTCTTT. Protein product: CASSHYQGNTEAFF.